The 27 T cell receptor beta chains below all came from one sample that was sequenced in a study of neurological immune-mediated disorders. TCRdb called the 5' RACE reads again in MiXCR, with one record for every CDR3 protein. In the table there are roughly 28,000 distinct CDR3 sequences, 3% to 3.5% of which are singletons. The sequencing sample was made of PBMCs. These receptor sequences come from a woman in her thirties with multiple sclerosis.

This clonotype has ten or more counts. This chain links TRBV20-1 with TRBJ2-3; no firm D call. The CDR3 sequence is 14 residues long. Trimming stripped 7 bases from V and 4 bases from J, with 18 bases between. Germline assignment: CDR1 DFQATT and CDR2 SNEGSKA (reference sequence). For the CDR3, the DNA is TGCAGTGGTTCAAGACAAATAGGCGCAGATACGCAGTATTTT. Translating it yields CSGSRQIGADTQYF.

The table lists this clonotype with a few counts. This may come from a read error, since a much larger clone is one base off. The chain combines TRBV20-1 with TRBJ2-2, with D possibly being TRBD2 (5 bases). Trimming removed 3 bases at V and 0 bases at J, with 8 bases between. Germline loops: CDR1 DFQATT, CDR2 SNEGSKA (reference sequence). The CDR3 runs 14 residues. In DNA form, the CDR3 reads TGCAGTGCTAGGGGAGTGACGAACACCGGGGAGCTGTTTTTT. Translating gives CSARGVTNTGELFF.

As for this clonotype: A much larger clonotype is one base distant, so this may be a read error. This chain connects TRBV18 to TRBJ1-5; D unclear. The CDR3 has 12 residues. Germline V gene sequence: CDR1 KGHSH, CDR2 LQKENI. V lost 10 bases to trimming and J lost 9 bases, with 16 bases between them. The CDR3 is CANSAEFSPQHF. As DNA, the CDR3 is TGTGCCAACTCGGCGGAGTTCTCGCCCCAGCATTTT.

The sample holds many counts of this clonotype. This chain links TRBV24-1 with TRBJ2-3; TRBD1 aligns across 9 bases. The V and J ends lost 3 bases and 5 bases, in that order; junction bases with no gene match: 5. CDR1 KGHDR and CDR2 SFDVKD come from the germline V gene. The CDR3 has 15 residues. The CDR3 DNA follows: TGTGCCACCAGTGATAACAGGGGGCAGGAAGATACGCAGTATTTT. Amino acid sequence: CATSDNRGQEDTQYF.

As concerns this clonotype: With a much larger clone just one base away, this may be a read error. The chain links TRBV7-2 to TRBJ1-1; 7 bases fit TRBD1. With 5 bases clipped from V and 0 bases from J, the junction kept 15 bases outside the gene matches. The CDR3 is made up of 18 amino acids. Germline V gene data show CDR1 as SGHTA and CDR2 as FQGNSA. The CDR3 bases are TGTGCCAGCAGCCCGAACCGGGGACAGTTACTTATGAACACTGAAGCTTTCTTT. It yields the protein CASSPNRGQLLMNTEAFF.

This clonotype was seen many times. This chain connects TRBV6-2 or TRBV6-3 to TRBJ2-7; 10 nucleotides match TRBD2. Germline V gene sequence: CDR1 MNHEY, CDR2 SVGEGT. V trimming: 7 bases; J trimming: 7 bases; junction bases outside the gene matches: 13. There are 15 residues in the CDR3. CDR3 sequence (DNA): TGTGCCAGCACCAGCTGGACTAGCGGCCCCAGGGAGCAGTACTTC. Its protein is CASTSWTSGPREQYF.

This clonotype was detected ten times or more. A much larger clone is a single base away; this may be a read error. The CDR3 DNA reads TGCGCCAGCAGCCAAGATCATGGGGGGTCCTATGGCCAAACCTTC. Translating it yields CASSQDHGGSYGQTF. The chain is built from TRBV4-3 and TRBJ1-2, with D maybe TRBD1 (5 bases). The CDR3 extends over 15 amino acids. Germline V gives CDR1 LGHNA, CDR2 YSLEER. V shed 0 bases and J shed 14 bases, with 22 bases lying between them.

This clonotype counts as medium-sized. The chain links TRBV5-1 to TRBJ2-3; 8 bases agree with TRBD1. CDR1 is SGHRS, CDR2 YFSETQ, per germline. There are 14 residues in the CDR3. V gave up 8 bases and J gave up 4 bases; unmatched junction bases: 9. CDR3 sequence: CASKGQVGPDTQYF. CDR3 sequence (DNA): TGCGCCAGTAAGGGACAGGTAGGGCCAGATACGCAGTATTTT.

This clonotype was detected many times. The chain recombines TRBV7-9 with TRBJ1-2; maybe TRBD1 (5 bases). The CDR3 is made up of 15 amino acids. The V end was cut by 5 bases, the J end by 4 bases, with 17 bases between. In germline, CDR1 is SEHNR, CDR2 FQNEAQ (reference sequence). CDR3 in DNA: TGTGCCAGCAGCCCGGCGGTAGGGGCTGTCTATGGCTACACCTTC. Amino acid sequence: CASSPAVGAVYGYTF.

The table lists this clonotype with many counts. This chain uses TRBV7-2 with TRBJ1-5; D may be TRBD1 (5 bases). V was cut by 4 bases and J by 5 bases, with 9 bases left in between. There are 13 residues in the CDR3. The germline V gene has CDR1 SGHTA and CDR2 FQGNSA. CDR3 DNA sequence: TGTGCCAGCAGCTCGGGGGGGGATCAGCCCCAGCATTTT. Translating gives CASSSGGDQPQHF. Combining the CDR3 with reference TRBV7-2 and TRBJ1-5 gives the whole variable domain GAGVSQSPSNKVTEKGKDVELRCDPISGHTALYWYRQSLGQGLEFLIYFQGNSAPDKSGLPSDRFSAERTGGSVSTLTIQRTQQEDSAVYLCASSSGGDQPQHFGDGTRLSIL.

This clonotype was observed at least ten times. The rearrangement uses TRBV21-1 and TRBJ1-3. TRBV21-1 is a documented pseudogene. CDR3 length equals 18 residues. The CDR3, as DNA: TGTGCCAGCAGCAAAGTCCGTTGGAGGGCTACCTTTGGGGACACCATATATTTT. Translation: CASSKVRWRATFGDTIYF.

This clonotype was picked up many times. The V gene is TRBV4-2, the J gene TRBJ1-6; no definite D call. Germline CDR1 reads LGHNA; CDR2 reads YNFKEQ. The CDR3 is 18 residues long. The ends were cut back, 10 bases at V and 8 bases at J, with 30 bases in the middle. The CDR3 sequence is CATHYLARVPVEYSPLHF. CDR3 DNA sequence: TGTGCCACCCATTACCTGGCCAGAGTACCCGTGGAGTATTCACCCCTCCACTTT.

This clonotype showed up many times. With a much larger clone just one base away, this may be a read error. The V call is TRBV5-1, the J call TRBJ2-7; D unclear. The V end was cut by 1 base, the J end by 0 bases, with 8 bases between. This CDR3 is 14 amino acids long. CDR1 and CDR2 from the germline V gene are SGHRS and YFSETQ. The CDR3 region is CASSLPRSSYEQYF. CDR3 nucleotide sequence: TGCGCCAGCAGCTTGCCTAGAAGCTCCTACGAGCAGTACTTC.

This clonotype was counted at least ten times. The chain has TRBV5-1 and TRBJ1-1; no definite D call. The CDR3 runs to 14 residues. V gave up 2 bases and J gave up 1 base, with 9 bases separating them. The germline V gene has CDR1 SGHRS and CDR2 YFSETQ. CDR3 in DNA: TGCGCCAGCAGCTTCGACGGAGAGAACACTGAAGCTTTCTTT. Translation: CASSFDGENTEAFF.

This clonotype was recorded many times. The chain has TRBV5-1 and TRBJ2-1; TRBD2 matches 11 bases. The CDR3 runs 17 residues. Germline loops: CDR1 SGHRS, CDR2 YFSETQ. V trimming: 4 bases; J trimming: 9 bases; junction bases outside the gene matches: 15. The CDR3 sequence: CASSEVHYRLAGGEQFF. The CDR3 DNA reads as TGCGCCAGCAGCGAGGTCCACTATCGGCTAGCGGGAGGTGAGCAGTTCTTC.

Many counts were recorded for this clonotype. The CDR3 DNA follows: TGCGCCAGCAGCCAAGATTCGGGACATTATAATTCACCCCTCCACTTT. Translating it yields CASSQDSGHYNSPLHF. The chain joins TRBV4-3 to TRBJ1-6; D might be TRBD1 (6 bases). There are 16 residues in the CDR3. CDR1 and CDR2 from the germline V gene are LGHNA and YSLEER. The V end lost 0 bases, the J end lost 4 bases, and 10 bases lay between the germline ends.

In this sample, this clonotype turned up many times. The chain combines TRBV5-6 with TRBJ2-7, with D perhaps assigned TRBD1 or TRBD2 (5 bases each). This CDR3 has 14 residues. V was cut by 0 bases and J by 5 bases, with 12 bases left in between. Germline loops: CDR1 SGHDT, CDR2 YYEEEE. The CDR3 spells CASSLDRGAHEQYF. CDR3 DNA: TGTGCCAGCAGCTTGGATCGAGGGGCTCACGAGCAGTACTTC.

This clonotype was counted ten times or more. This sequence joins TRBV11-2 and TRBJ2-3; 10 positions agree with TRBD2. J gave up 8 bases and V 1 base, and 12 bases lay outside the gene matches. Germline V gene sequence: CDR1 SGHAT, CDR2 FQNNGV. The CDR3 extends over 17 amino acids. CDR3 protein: CASSLGLAGRARGTQYF. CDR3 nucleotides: TGTGCCAGCAGCTTAGGACTAGCGGGTCGGGCCCGGGGTACGCAGTATTTT.

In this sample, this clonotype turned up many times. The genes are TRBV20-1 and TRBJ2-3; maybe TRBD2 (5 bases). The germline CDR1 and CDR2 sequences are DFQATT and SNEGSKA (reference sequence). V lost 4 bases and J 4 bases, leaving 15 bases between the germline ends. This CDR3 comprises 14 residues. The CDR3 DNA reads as TGCAGTGCTACTCTATGGGAGCCGCCAGATACGCAGTATTTT. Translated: CSATLWEPPDTQYF.

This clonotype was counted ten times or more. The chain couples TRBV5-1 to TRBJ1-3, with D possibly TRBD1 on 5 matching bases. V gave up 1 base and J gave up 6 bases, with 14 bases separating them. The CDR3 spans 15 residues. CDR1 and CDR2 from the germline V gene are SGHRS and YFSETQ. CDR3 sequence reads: CASSLTGGYANTIYF. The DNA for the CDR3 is TGCGCCAGCAGCTTGACGGGGGGTTACGCAAACACCATATATTTT.

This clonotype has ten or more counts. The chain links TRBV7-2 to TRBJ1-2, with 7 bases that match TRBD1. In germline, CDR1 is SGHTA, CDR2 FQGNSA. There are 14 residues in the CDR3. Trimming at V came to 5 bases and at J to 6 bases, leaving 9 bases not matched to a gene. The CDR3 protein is CASSKGAVVNGYTF. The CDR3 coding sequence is TGTGCCAGCAGCAAGGGGGCGGTGGTAAATGGCTACACCTTC.

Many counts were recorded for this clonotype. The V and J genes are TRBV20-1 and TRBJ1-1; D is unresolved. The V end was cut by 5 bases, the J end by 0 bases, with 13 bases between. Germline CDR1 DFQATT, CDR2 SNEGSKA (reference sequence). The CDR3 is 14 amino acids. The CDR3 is CSAGPQTLNTEAFF. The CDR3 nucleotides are TGCAGTGCTGGTCCGCAGACATTGAACACTGAAGCTTTCTTT.

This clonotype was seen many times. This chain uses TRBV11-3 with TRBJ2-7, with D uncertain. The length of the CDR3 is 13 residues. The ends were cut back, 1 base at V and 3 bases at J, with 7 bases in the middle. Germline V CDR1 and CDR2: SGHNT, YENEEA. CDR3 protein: CASSLGNRYEQYF. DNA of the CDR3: TGTGCCAGCAGCTTAGGGAATCGCTACGAGCAGTACTTC.

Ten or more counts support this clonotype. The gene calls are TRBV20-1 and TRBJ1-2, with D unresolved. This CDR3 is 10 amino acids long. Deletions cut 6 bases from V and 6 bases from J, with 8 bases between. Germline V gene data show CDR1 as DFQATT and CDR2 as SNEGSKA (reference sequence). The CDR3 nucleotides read TGCAGTGCCCTCCAGGATGGCTACACCTTC. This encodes CSALQDGYTF.

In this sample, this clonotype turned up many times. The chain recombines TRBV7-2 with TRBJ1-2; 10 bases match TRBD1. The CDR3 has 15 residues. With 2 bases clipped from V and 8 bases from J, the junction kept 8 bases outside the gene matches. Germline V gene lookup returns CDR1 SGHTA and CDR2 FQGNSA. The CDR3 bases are TGTGCCAGCAGCTTAAACAGGGACAGGGGAGGAGGCTACACCTTC. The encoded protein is CASSLNRDRGGGYTF.

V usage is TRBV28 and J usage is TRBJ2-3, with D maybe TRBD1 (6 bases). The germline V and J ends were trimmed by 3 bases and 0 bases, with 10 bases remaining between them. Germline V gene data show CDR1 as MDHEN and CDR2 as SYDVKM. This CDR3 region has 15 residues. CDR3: CASSFRTASTDTQYF. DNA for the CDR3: TGTGCCAGCAGTTTCAGGACAGCTAGCACAGATACGCAGTATTTT.

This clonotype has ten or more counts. CDR3 nucleotides: TGTGCCAGCACCTCCCCCGGGAGGGCTGGAGATACGCAGTATTTT. The encoded protein is CASTSPGRAGDTQYF. This chain links TRBV6-5 with TRBJ2-3; TRBD2 aligns across 8 bases. The junction had 11 bases not matched to a gene; V was cut back by 7 bases and J by 5 bases. This CDR3 is 15 amino acids long. The V gene's germline CDR1 is MNHEY and CDR2 SVGAGI.